Listed here is a single T cell receptor beta chain. Antigen unknown. Generation of TCR beta libraries used UMI-labeled 5' RACE. How the authors handled the data: Every library of TCR beta sequences contained functional CDR3 beta clonotypes numbering between roughly 2,700 and 20,000. After re-calling the 5' RACE reads, TCRdb lists one entry per CDR3 protein, DNA absent. The V and J calls follow TCRdb's processing rather than the paper's. The sample spans roughly 10,000 distinct CDR3 sequences; the ten largest clones claim roughly a sixth. This specimen belongs to a study of human CD8 memory T cell subsets. Broader study findings: Repertoires of stem-like memory and precursor exhausted T cells showed minimal mutual overlap. Going by Chao1 estimates, stem-like memory T cells seemed to be more diverse than precursor exhausted T cells.

This CDR3 has 17 amino acids. Looked up from germline, CDR1 is SNHLY and CDR2 is FYNNEI. It was from buffy coats of healthy donors that the PBMC came. This TCR derives from a human donor in good health. The chain uses TRBV2 and TRBJ2-1; TCRdb proposes TRBD2, but this gene call is untestable without DNA. Sequencing used CD8+ T cells from PBMCs. This chain's CDR3 is CASSELSSGQHDNEQFF. The full variable domain, completed using reference TRBV2 and TRBJ2-1, is EPEVTQTPSHQVTQMGQEVILRCVPISNHLYFYWYRQILGQKVEFLVSFYNNEISEKSEIFDDQFSVERPDGSNFTLKIRSTKLEDSAMYFCASSELSSGQHDNEQFFGPGTRLTVL.